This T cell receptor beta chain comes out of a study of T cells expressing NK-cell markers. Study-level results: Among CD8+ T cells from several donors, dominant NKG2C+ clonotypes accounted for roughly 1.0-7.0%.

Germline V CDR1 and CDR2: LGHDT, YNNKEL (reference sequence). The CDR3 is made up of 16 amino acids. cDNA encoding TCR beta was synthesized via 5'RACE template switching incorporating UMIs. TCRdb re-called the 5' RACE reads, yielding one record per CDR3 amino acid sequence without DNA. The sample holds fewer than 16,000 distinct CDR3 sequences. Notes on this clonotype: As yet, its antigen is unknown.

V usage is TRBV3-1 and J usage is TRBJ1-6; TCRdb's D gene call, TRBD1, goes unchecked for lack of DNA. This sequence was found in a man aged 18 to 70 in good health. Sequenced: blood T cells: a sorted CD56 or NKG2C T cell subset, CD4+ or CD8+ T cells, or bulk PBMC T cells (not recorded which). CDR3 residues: CASSQVGGQGRSPLHF.